These 9 T cell receptor beta chains came from one sample sequenced in a study of cytomegalovirus exposure and HLA in healthy donors. The PCR employed 60 Vbeta primers together with 13 Jbeta primers. TCRdb's table, derived via immunoSEQ multiplex PCR, lists solely in-frame clones and lacks some. The sample lists 100,000 or so clones; around 80% were seen once. Sequenced input: PBMCs. These receptor sequences come from a woman aged 40 to 55 in good health and CMV-seronegative.

The chain uses TRBV9 and TRBJ2-1, with 9 bases aligning to TRBD2. The CDR3 is 20 residues long. Germline V CDR1 and CDR2: SGDLS, YYNGEE. With V trimmed by 4 bases and J by 0 bases, 17 bases remained unmatched. For the CDR3, the DNA is TGTGCCAGCAGCCCGCCTTGGAGGGGGCTAGCGGGGAGCTCCTACAATGAGCAGTTCTTC. Its protein is CASSPPWRGLAGSSYNEQFF.

This chain uses TRBV7-2 with TRBJ1-6, with 11 bases lining up with TRBD1. J lost 6 bases, V lost 8 bases, and 3 bases had no gene match. The CDR3 runs 14 residues. Germline CDR1 and CDR2: SGHTA and FQGNSA. As DNA, the CDR3 is TGTGCCAGCGCCGGGACAGGGGGTAATTCACCCCTCCACTTT. Protein product: CASAGTGGNSPLHF.

This clone has just one count. The rearrangement links TRBV14 to TRBJ1-2; the D is unclear. V was pared by 1 base and J by 8 bases, with 14 bases between. Germline V CDR1 and CDR2: SGHDN, FVKESK. The CDR3 is made up of 14 amino acids. The CDR3 here is CASSQVRDPGGYTF. CDR3 coding DNA: TGTGCCAGCAGCCAAGTACGGGATCCGGGGGGCTACACCTTC.

V gene TRBV27 combines with J gene TRBJ2-2, with 8 bases identical to TRBD2. CDR3 length: 16 residues. Germline-derived CDR1 and CDR2 are MNHEY and SMNVEV (reference sequence). The trim removed 6 bases at V and 5 bases at J, leaving 11 bases unmatched. The CDR3 DNA reads TGTGCCAGCAGACCTTCACGGACTAGCCTTACCGGGGAGCTGTTTTTT. Its translation: CASRPSRTSLTGELFF.

The rearrangement links TRBV7-8 to TRBJ1-4; TRBD1 agrees at 8 bases. Germline V CDR1 and CDR2: SGHVS, FQNEAQ. The ends lost 4 bases at V and 2 bases at J; junction bases unmatched: 6. This CDR3 contains 16 residues. Here the CDR3 DNA reads TGTGCCAGCAGCTCCCAGGGGGCAGCGACTAATGAAAAACTGTTTTTT. It translates to CASSSQGAATNEKLFF. The full variable domain, its missing parts supplied by reference TRBV7-8 and TRBJ1-4, is GAGVSQSPRYKVAKRGQDVALRCDPISGHVSLFWYQQALGQGPEFLTYFQNEAQLDKSGLPSDRFFAERPEGSVSTLKIQRTQQEDSAVYLCASSSQGAATNEKLFFGSGTQLSVL.

The V and J genes are TRBV20-1 and TRBJ2-1, with D possibly TRBD2 on 5 matching bases. V gave up 6 bases and J gave up 15 bases, with 15 bases separating them. Germline assignment: CDR1 DFQATT and CDR2 SNEGSKA (reference sequence). The CDR3 contains 10 residues. The CDR3 spells CSAPGRRVFF. CDR3 sequence (DNA): TGCAGTGCACCCGGACGGCGGGTGTTCTTC.

The chain recombines TRBV19 with TRBJ1-2; D unresolved. The V gene lost 10 bases and the J gene lost 7 bases, with 13 bases spanning the gap. The CDR3 has 11 residues. Germline values: CDR1 LNHDA, CDR2 SQIVND (reference sequence). The CDR3 coding sequence is TGTGCCACGCGACAAGACCTTGGCTACACCTTC. Amino acids: CATRQDLGYTF. Combining the CDR3 with reference TRBV19 and TRBJ1-2 gives the whole variable domain DGGITQSPKYLFRKEGQNVTLSCEQNLNHDAMYWYRQDPGQGLRLIYYSQIVNDFQKGDIAEGYSVSREKKESFPLTVTSAQKNPTAFYLCATRQDLGYTFGSGTRLTVV.

The rearrangement joins TRBV13 to TRBJ2-7; no clear D gene. Between the trimmed V and J ends, which lost 1 base and 9 bases, there was a span of 4 bases. Germline assignment: CDR1 PRHDT and CDR2 FYEKMQ (reference sequence). The CDR3 consists of 10 residues. CDR3 sequence (DNA): TGTGCCAGCAGCTTAGCCGGGCAGTACTTC. It codes for CASSLAGQYF.

The CDR3 sequence: CASSYSPGNNQPQHF. The DNA of the CDR3 is TGTGCCAGCAGTTACTCGCCGGGGAACAATCAGCCCCAGCATTTT. The chain combines TRBV6-6 with TRBJ1-5, with D uncertain. The V end lost 0 bases, the J end lost 3 bases, and 9 bases lay between the germline ends. This CDR3 is built from 15 residues. Germline-derived CDR1 and CDR2 are MNHNY and SVGAGI (reference sequence).